The 18 T cell receptor beta chains below were found in one sample sequenced in a study of blood T cell repertoires in COVID-19. Assay used: immunoSEQ multiplex PCR; TCRdb lists only in-frame clones, some missing. This table holds hundreds of thousands of clones, around 90% found once. The sample comprised peripheral blood. The receptors stem from a man aged 18-30 years with active or convalescent COVID-19.

The rearrangement joins TRBV5-4 to TRBJ1-1; perhaps TRBD1 as D (5 bases). CDR1 SGHNT and CDR2 YYREEE come from the germline V gene (reference sequence). CDR3 size: 14 residues. Trimming stripped 4 bases from V and 7 bases from J, with 17 bases between. The CDR3 region has the DNA TGTGCCAGCAGCCCCGTCAGTGGGGGGGGTGAAGCTTTCTTT. Protein product: CASSPVSGGGEAFF. Supplemented by reference TRBV5-4 and TRBJ1-1, the full variable domain reads ETGVTQSPTHLIKTRGQQVTLRCSSQSGHNTVSWYQQALGQGPQFIFQYYREEENGRGNFPPRFSGLQFPNYSSELNVNALELDDSALYLCASSPVSGGGEAFFGQGTRLTVV.

The chain combines TRBV30 with TRBJ1-1; weak D call: TRBD1 (5 bases). The length of the CDR3 is 16 residues. Trimming shortened V by 0 bases and J by 0 bases, and 14 bases separated the two germline ends. In germline, CDR1 is GTSNPN, CDR2 SVGIG (reference sequence). The CDR3 nucleotides are TGTGCCTGGAGTGTTCCCCTTAGGGGAATGAACACTGAAGCTTTCTTT. This gives the protein CAWSVPLRGMNTEAFF.

The chain has TRBV12-5 and TRBJ1-3; maybe TRBD1 (6 bases). V dropped 6 bases and J dropped 5 bases, with 17 bases sitting between them. CDR3 length equals 15 residues. CDR1 is LGHNT, CDR2 FRNRAP, per germline. Here the CDR3 DNA reads TGTGCTAGTGGAGGGCGGGGGGCGCTTAGAAACACCATATATTTT. This translates into CASGGRGALRNTIYF. Full variable domain (missing parts from reference TRBV12-5 and TRBJ1-3): DARVTQTPRHKVTEMGQEVTMRCQPILGHNTVFWYRQTMMQGLELLAYFRNRAPLDDSGMPKDRFSAEMPDATLATLKIQPSEPRDSAVYFCASGGRGALRNTIYFGEGSWLTVV.

The V gene is TRBV6-2 or TRBV6-3, the J gene TRBJ2-2; D unresolved. Germline assignment: CDR1 MNHEY and CDR2 SVGEGT. V lost 6 bases, J lost 6 bases, and 8 bases lay in between. CDR3 size: 12 residues. The CDR3 loop is CASSNGPGELFF. For the CDR3, the DNA is TGTGCCAGCAGCAATGGGCCCGGGGAGCTGTTTTTT.

The chain uses TRBV28 and TRBJ2-3; no definite D call. V was pared by 1 base and J by 7 bases, with 6 bases between. Per the germline V gene, CDR1 is MDHEN and CDR2 is SYDVKM. This CDR3 has 12 amino acids. DNA for the CDR3: TGTGCCAGCAGTTTATCCCAAAATACGCAGTATTTT. This codes for CASSLSQNTQYF. The full variable domain, rest sourced from reference TRBV28 and TRBJ2-3, is DVKVTQSSRYLVKRTGEKVFLECVQDMDHENMFWYRQDPGLGLRLIYFSYDVKMKEKGDIPEGYSVSREKKERFSLILESASTNQTSMYLCASSLSQNTQYFGPGTRLTVL.

This chain connects TRBV11-1 to TRBJ2-3; 12 bases are shared with TRBD2. Looked up from germline, CDR1 is SGHAT and CDR2 is FQDESV (reference sequence). The CDR3 is 14 amino acids. The trim removed 5 bases at V and 9 bases at J, leaving 6 bases unmatched. CDR3 sequence reads: CASSKRLAGDTQYF. CDR3 nucleotide sequence: TGTGCCAGCAGCAAACGACTAGCGGGAGACACGCAGTATTTT.

The chain is built from TRBV6-5 and TRBJ2-5; TRBD2 matches at 7 bases. Trimming removed 2 bases from V and 2 bases from J; junction bases left unmatched: 5. The CDR3 loop spans 15 amino acids. The germline V gene encodes CDR1 MNHEY and CDR2 SVGAGI. Here the CDR3 reads CASSYQDSGQETQYF. The CDR3 DNA reads as TGTGCCAGCAGTTACCAAGATAGCGGGCAAGAGACCCAGTACTTC.

This clone was detected once. The genes are TRBV15 and TRBJ2-4; 9 bases agree with TRBD1. CDR1 and CDR2 from the germline V gene are LNHNV and YYDKDF (reference sequence). The CDR3 totals 17 residues. Trimming removed 0 bases from V and 1 base from J; junction bases left unmatched: 4. The CDR3 nucleotides read TGTGCCACCAGCAGAGATATGGGGACAGGGGCCAAAAACATTCAGTACTTC. It specifies CATSRDMGTGAKNIQYF.

The chain is built from TRBV6-4 and TRBJ2-3, with TRBD2 matching 8 bases. Per the germline V gene, CDR1 is MRHNA and CDR2 is SNTAGT. The CDR3 has 15 amino acids. V dropped 2 bases and J dropped 3; count of bases not matched to a gene: 4. CDR3 residues: CASSDDGGATDTQYF. The CDR3 DNA sequence: TGTGCCAGCAGTGACGACGGGGGGGCGACAGATACGCAGTATTTT.

CDR3 residues: CASSSQTGEIAYEQYF. The CDR3 DNA is TGTGCCAGTAGTTCTCAGACAGGGGAGATCGCCTACGAGCAGTACTTC. The V gene is TRBV19, the J gene TRBJ2-7; the match to TRBD1 covers 8 bases. V was clipped by 5 bases and J by 2 bases; unmatched bases: 11. The CDR3 has 16 residues. Germline loops: CDR1 LNHDA, CDR2 SQIVND (reference sequence).

This chain joins TRBV9 and TRBJ2-3, with TRBD2 matching over 10 bases. The germline V gene encodes CDR1 SGDLS and CDR2 YYNGEE. J was trimmed by 2 bases and V by 7 bases; bases with no gene match: 7. The CDR3 runs to 15 residues. This CDR3 is CASSGTSVNTDTQYF. Here the CDR3 DNA reads TGTGCCAGCTCCGGGACTAGCGTTAACACAGATACGCAGTATTTT.

The rearrangement links TRBV13 to TRBJ1-3; TRBD1 agrees at 10 bases. CDR3 size: 16 residues. V lost 5 bases to trimming and J lost 0 bases; unmatched junction nucleotides: 4. The germline V gene has CDR1 PRHDT and CDR2 FYEKMQ (reference sequence). CDR3 DNA: TGTGCCAGCAGCGGAGACAGGGGGCGCTCTGGAAACACCATATATTTT. It specifies CASSGDRGRSGNTIYF.

J is TRBJ2-3 and V is TRBV6-5; TRBD2 matches 7 bases. This CDR3 contains 15 residues. From germline, CDR1 is MNHEY and CDR2 SVGAGI. V was pared by 2 bases and J by 4 bases, with 6 bases of the junction left unmatched. The CDR3 reads CASSYQTSASDTQYF. CDR3 nucleotide sequence: TGTGCCAGCAGTTACCAAACTAGCGCCTCAGATACGCAGTATTTT.

This clone was seen once. J is TRBJ1-2 and V is TRBV6-5; D is unclear. The germline CDR1 and CDR2 sequences are MNHEY and SVGAGI. There are 15 residues in the CDR3. The ends were cut back, 7 bases at V and 4 bases at J, with 19 bases in the middle. CDR3: CASTGGQIPGYGYTF. The CDR3 coding sequence is TGTGCCAGCACCGGAGGGCAGATACCGGGCTATGGCTACACCTTC.

This clone was observed a single time. The V call is TRBV7-9, the J call TRBJ1-1; 8 bases are a match to TRBD1. V shed 2 bases, J shed 4 bases, and the junction held 3 bases outside the gene matches. Germline assignment: CDR1 SEHNR and CDR2 FQNEAQ (reference sequence). The CDR3 extends over 14 amino acids. The CDR3 loop reads CASSLQGAVTEAFF. The CDR3 nucleotides are TGTGCCAGCAGCTTACAGGGGGCGGTCACTGAAGCTTTCTTT.

This clone showed up just once. The V gene is TRBV5-4, the J gene TRBJ2-7; TRBD1 matches 9 bases. The germline V gene encodes CDR1 SGHNT and CDR2 YYREEE (reference sequence). The CDR3 has 14 amino acids. V lost 3 bases and J lost 6; bases outside the gene matches: 7. CDR3 DNA: TGTGCCAGCAGCTACGGACAGGGGTTCGGCGAGCAGTACTTC. The encoded protein is CASSYGQGFGEQYF.

The chain recombines TRBV27 with TRBJ2-7; a weak D match, TRBD2 (5 bases). The CDR3 is made up of 13 amino acids. Trimming took 6 bases from V and 2 from J, leaving 11 bases between them. The germline V gene encodes CDR1 MNHEY and CDR2 SMNVEV (reference sequence). CDR3 coding DNA: TGTGCCAGCAGACCTAGCTATCCCTACGAGCAGTACTTC. Its translation is CASRPSYPYEQYF.

The rearrangement joins TRBV7-2 to TRBJ1-2, with no clear D. The V and J ends lost 2 bases and 5 bases respectively, with 15 bases between them. Germline assignment: CDR1 SGHTA and CDR2 FQGNSA. The CDR3 extends over 15 amino acids. CDR3 DNA: TGTGCCAGCAGCTTATTACGGGTGGGGAGGTATGGCTACACCTTC. Protein sequence: CASSLLRVGRYGYTF.